This T cell receptor (beta chain) emerged from a study of technical replicates of blood from a few donors (dated by TCRdb to about 2017). A single count supports this clone. Its antigen target is currently unknown. Per-base quality was not reported, and no clone a single base away is much larger than it. Libraries came from the immunoSEQ multiplex PCR assay. Here the immuneACCESS table is served through TCRdb, limited to in-frame sequences with V and J called. Missing clones are a known gap in these copies; in checked studies unresolved V genes cover under half, and the rest lacks a known reason. The sample contains approximately 69,000 clones, around 97% of them found a single time. Clones ranked in the top ten supply approximately 0.21% of the sample. According to the germline V gene, CDR1 reads SQVTM and CDR2 reads ANQGSEA. Spanning cysteine to phenylalanine, the CDR3 consists of 13 amino acids. The sequence is cut down to CDR3 DNA, 39 bases in frame from base 1. Deletion took 1 base off V and 0 bases off J, with a span of 6 bases between the germline ends.

Specimen: T cells isolated from PBMCs. This sequence uses TRBV29-1 and TRBJ1-1, with the D gene too uncertain to name. This TCR was recovered from a human donor in good health. The CDR3 amino acid sequence is: CSVEVSVNTEAFF. Read as DNA, the sequence is TGCAGCGTTGAAGTGAGTGTGAACACTGAAGCTTTCTTT.